Sequencing of this T cell receptor (beta chain) was carried out in a study of T-cell reconstitution after alpha-beta-depleted transplantation in children. This clonotype was counted a few times. Unique molecular identifiers were built into the TCRbeta library. One entry per CDR3 protein results from TCRdb running MiXCR on the PCR reads. The sample includes just under 550,000 distinct CDR3 sequences, 15% to 20% of them seen just once. This CDR3 is 12 amino acids long. The V and J ends lost 0 bases and 7 bases respectively, with 4 bases between them. CDR1 and CDR2 from the germline V gene are SGDLS and YYNGEE.

The chain combines TRBV9 with TRBJ2-2; D uncertain. The sequence derives from a human donor who donated a stem cell graft to a child with acute lymphoblastic leukemia. Material: PBMCs from the stem cell graft donor, obtained from the stem cell graft. The CDR3 region is CASSVVGGELFF. The CDR3 nucleotides read TGTGCCAGCAGCGTAGTAGGCGGGGAGCTGTTTTTT.